The 6 T cell receptor beta chains listed next were all sequenced from one sample in a study of PD-1 blockade in classical Hodgkin lymphoma. Regarding time point: cycle 4 day 1 (C4D1), after five to seven weeks of nivolumab. Patients all relapsed after autologous stem cell transplantation, and there was variation in brentuximab vedotin exposure. TCRdb's copy holds only in-frame clones and misses some; the assay was immunoSEQ multiplex PCR. The table lists over 75,000 clones, less than 95% of them singletons. The specimen was peripheral blood mononuclear cells (PBMCs), collected before the fourth cycle of nivolumab. All receptors derive from a human donor with classical Hodgkin lymphoma.

This chain uses TRBV19 with TRBJ1-6; D remains unclear. CDR1 and CDR2 (germline): LNHDA, SQIVND (reference sequence). The ends were cut back, 6 bases at V and 0 bases at J, with 9 bases in the middle. This CDR3 has 15 residues. This CDR3 is CASRNPSSYNSPLHF. The CDR3 coding sequence is TGTGCCAGTAGAAATCCGAGCTCCTATAATTCACCCCTCCACTTT.

The chain joins TRBV28 to TRBJ1-2; tentatively, D is TRBD1 (6 bases). The germline V gene has CDR1 MDHEN and CDR2 SYDVKM. The CDR3 totals 13 residues. Deletions cut 6 bases from V and 4 bases from J, with 12 bases between. The DNA of the CDR3 is TGTGCCAGCAGCACAGGAGGGGGCTATGGCTACACCTTC. Protein sequence: CASSTGGGYGYTF.

This clone was seen more than once but under ten times. The chain combines TRBV6-4 with TRBJ2-2; tentatively, D is TRBD1 or TRBD2 (5 bases each). This CDR3 region has 15 residues. Between the trimmed V and J ends, which lost 3 bases and 9 bases, there was a span of 17 bases. The germline gives CDR1 MRHNA, CDR2 SNTAGT. CDR3 coding DNA: TGTGCCAGCAGTGAAGAGGGGCCCGGGCCCCGGGAGCTGTTTTTT. Its translation is CASSEEGPGPRELFF.

The rearrangement links TRBV5-4 to TRBJ1-6; no definite D call. The CDR3 consists of 13 residues. V was clipped by 2 bases and J by 7 bases, with 7 bases between them. The germline V gene encodes CDR1 SGHNT and CDR2 YYREEE (reference sequence). CDR3 nucleotide sequence: TGTGCCAGCAGCTTAGACACGAATTCACCCCTCCACTTT. It encodes CASSLDTNSPLHF.

The chain couples TRBV6-5 to TRBJ1-2; a weak D match, TRBD1 (5 bases). Per germline, CDR1 MNHEY and CDR2 SVGAGI. This CDR3 is 13 amino acids long. The V end was cut by 5 bases, the J end by 1 base, with 8 bases between. DNA for the CDR3: TGTGCCAGCAGTCCGACAGTTAACTATGGCTACACCTTC. Residues: CASSPTVNYGYTF.

The gene calls are TRBV15 and TRBJ2-1; D may correspond to TRBD1 or TRBD2 (5 bases each). There are 14 residues in the CDR3. Germline V gives CDR1 LNHNV, CDR2 YYDKDF (reference sequence). V was shortened by 0 bases and J by 8 bases, with 11 bases between the two germline ends. The CDR3 loop is CATSREGTLDEQFF. In DNA form, the CDR3 reads TGTGCCACCAGCAGAGAGGGGACCCTCGATGAGCAGTTCTTC.